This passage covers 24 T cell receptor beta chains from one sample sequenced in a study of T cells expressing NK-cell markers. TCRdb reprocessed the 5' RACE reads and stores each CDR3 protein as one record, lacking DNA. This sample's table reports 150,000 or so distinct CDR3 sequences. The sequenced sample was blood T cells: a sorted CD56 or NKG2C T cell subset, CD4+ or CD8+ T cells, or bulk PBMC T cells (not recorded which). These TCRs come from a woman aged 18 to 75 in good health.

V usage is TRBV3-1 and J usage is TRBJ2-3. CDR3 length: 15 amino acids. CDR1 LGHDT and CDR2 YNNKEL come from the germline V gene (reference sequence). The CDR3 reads CASSQEPTSTDTQYF.

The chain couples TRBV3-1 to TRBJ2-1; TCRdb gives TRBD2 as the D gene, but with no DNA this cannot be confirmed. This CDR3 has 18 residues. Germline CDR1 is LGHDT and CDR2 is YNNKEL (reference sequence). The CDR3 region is CASSQTSGWPSSYNEQFF.

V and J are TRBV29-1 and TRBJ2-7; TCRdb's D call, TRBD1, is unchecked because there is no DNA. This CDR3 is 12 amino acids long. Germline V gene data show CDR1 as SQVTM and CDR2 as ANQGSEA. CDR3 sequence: CSVWDRSYEQYF.

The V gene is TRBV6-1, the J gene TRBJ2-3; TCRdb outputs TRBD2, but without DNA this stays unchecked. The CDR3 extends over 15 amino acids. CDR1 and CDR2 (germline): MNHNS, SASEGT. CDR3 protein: CASRGLAGLTDTQYF.

This CDR3 reads CASSPELINQPQHF. The chain combines TRBV7-9 with TRBJ1-5. This CDR3 region has 14 residues. Looked up from germline, CDR1 is SEHNR and CDR2 is FQNEAQ (reference sequence).

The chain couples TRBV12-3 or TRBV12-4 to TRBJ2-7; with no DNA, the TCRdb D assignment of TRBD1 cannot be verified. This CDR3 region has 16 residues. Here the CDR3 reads CASSLRVASRSYEQYF.

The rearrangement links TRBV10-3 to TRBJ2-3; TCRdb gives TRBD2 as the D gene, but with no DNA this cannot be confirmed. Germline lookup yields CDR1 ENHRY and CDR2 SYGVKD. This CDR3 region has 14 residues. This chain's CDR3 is CAISLAGNTDTQYF.

The CDR3 spells CASSFEGANVLTF. The rearrangement joins TRBV12-3 or TRBV12-4 to TRBJ2-6. The CDR3 has 13 amino acids.

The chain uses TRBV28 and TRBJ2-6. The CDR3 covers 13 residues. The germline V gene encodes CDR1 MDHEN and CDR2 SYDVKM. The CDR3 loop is CASSSIGANVLTF. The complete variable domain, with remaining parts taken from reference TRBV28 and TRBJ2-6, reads DVKVTQSSRYLVKRTGEKVFLECVQDMDHENMFWYRQDPGLGLRLIYFSYDVKMKEKGDIPEGYSVSREKKERFSLILESASTNQTSMYLCASSSIGANVLTFGAGSRLTVL.

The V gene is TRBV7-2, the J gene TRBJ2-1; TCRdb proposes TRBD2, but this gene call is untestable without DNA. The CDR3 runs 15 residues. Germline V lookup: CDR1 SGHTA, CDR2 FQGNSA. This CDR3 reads CASSGPSGIVNEQFF.

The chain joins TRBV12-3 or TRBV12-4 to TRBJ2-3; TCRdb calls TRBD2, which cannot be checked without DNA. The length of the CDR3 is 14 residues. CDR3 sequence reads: CASRLTSGTDTQYF.

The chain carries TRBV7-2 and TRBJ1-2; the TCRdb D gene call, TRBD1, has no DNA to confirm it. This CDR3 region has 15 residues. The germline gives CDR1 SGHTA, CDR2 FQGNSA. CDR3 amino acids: CASSREKDSDYGYTF. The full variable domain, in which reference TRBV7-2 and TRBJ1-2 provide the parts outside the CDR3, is GAGVSQSPSNKVTEKGKDVELRCDPISGHTALYWYRQSLGQGLEFLIYFQGNSAPDKSGLPSDRFSAERTGGSVSTLTIQRTQQEDSAVYLCASSREKDSDYGYTFGSGTRLTVV.

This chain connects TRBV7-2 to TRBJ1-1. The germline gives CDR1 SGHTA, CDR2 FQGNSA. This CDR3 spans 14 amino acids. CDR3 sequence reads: CASSYSDWNTEAFF.

The CDR3 sequence is CASSLAGNNQPQHF. The gene calls are TRBV7-9 and TRBJ1-5. The CDR3 sequence is 14 residues long. Germline V gene data show CDR1 as SEHNR and CDR2 as FQNEAQ (reference sequence).

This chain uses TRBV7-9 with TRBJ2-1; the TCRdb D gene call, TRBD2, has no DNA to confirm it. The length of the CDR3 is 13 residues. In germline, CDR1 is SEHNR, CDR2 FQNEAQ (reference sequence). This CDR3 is CASSWDLNNEQFF.

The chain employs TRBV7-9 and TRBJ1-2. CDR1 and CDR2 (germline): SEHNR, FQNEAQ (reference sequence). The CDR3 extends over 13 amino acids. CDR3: CASSLPVYDGYTF.

CDR3 residues: CASSLTGGQGNTEAFF. The chain combines TRBV7-3 with TRBJ1-1; TCRdb indicates TRBD1, and absent DNA this call remains unverified. Germline CDR1 reads SGHTA; CDR2 reads FQGTGA. This CDR3 is 16 amino acids long.

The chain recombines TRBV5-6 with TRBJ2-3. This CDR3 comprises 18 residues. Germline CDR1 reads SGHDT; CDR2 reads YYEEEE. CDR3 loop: CASSLFFRLHEVADTQYF.

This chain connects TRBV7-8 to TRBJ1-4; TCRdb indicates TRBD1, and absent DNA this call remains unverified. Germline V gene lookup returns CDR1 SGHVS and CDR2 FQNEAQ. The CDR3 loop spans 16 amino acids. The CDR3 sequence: CASSPRRDSTNEKLFF.

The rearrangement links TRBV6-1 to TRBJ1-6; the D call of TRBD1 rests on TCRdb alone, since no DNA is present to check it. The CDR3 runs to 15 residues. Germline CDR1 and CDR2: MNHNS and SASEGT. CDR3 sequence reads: CASSEKGAKDSPLHF.

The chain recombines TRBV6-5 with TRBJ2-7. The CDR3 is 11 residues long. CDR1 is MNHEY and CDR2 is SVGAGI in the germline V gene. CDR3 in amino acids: CASSRGYEQYF.

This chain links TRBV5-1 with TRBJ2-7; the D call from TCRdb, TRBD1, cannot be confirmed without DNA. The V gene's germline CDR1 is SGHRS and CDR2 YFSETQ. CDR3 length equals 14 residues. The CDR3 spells CASSSRGQGYEQYF.

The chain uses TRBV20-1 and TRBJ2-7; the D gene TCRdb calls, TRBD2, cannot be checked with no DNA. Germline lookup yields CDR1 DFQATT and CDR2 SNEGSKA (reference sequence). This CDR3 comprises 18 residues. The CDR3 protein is CSARDPAGLAGLGDEQYF.

The CDR3 region is CASSVRLGDEQFF. The chain joins TRBV6-4 to TRBJ2-1; TCRdb returns TRBD2, unconfirmable since there is no DNA. The V gene's germline CDR1 is MRHNA and CDR2 SNTAGT. The CDR3 is made up of 13 amino acids.